This paragraph reports one TCR beta chain. This clonotype was picked up many times. Its target antigen remains unknown. Per-base quality was not reported, and no clone a single base away is much larger than it. This sample is drawn from a study of early T cells in non-severe SARS-CoV-2 infection listed by TCRdb under 2021. At the level of the whole study: Bulk RNA from unsorted whole blood was used for TCR sequencing, so alpha and beta chains could not be paired.

Libraries came from 5' RACE. The instrument was a NextSeq 500. To correct for sequencing error and PCR bias, the TCR library protocol tagged individual cDNA molecules with unique molecular identifiers. Sequencing covered both TCR alpha and beta chains, and within each sample the abundances of alpha and beta sequences were tightly co-correlated. Per the original workflow: V gene, J gene and CDR3 annotation of TCR sequences was performed with Decombinator V4. Expanded TCRs were defined as changing significantly between any two time points under a Poisson model with p below 0.0001. TCR abundances were normalised to the total number of TCRs sequenced in each sample and reported as counts per million. MAIT TCRs were defined by TRAV1-2 paired with TRAJ12, TRAJ20 or TRAJ33, and iNKT TCRs by TRAV10 paired with TRAJ18. VDJdb, accessed 1 November 2021, was searched for CMV, EBV and SARS-CoV-2 annotated TCRs, excluding TCRs annotated for multiple antigens. TCRdb's own reprocessing of the public reads used fastp at Q25 and MiXCR and kept productive beta chains. Duplicate CDR3 protein sequences are folded into a single record with the most common DNA and genes. These V and J calls rely on TCRdb rather than the paper's analysis. The sample records approximately 70,000 distinct CDR3 sequences, roughly an eighth of which are singletons. The ten largest make up around 1.3% of the sample.

CDR1 and CDR2 were assigned from the germline V gene as SGHNT and YENEEA. The CDR3 numbers 16 residues from cysteine through phenylalanine. Only the CDR3 portion is preserved as DNA: 48 bases, with reading frame beginning at the first base. The V end gives up 0 bases and the J end 3 bases, leaving 4 bases in the junction not matched to a gene. Set within a cohort of healthcare workers in London, UK, this nested case-control study involved weekly PCR testing of nasopharyngeal swabs along with blood sampling. Healthcare workers were recruited during the week of the UK lockdown, between 23 and 31 March 2020, and followed weekly for up to 16 weeks. On the study overall, not on this receptor specifically: Matching against VDJdb was skewed toward anti-spike CD8 responses, likely underestimated virus-specific expansions, and missed private and CD4 specificities.

The sample consisted of whole blood. Rearrangement joined TRBV11-3 to TRBJ2-7; 11 junctional bases match TRBD1. The clonotype originates from an adult who was a healthcare worker with PCR-confirmed SARS-CoV-2 infection or an uninfected control (not recorded which). The nucleotides read TGTGCCAGCAGCTTAGAGACGGGACAGGGGGACTACGAGCAGTACTTC. This gives the protein CASSLETGQGDYEQYF.